Listed here are 25 T cell receptor beta chains from one sample, sequenced in a study of T cells in Graves' hyperthyroidism and ophthalmopathy (dated by TCRdb to between 2017 and 2020). Receptors were amplified or captured by multiplex PCR. Sequencing relied on an Illumina HiSeq 2000. TCR beta CDR3 regions were amplified from RNA transcripts. A first-round RT-PCR of the TCR CDR3 used the HTBI primer set with the Qiagen OneStep RT-PCR kit. In-frame beta chains were kept once TCRdb had trimmed the public reads at Q25 with fastp and called clones with MiXCR. Each record represents a unique CDR3 protein, reported with the most common genes and DNA among its rows. Here the sample has some 600,000 distinct CDR3 sequences; more than 45% occur a single time. The top ten hold 8.2% of the sample. The sequenced sample was peripheral blood or thyroid tissue (not recorded which). The receptors here all came from a woman under 30 with Graves' hyperthyroidism. Donor details come from another sample of the same person, matched by shared clones.

This chain links TRBV7-2 with TRBJ1-2; D is unresolved. Germline V gene lookup returns CDR1 SGHTA and CDR2 FQGNSA. Trimming pared 8 bases from V and 5 bases from J, leaving 15 bases between. This CDR3 has 13 residues. CDR3 DNA sequence: TGTGCCAGCCTGACCCTGGGGTTTTATGGCTACACCTTC. It encodes CASLTLGFYGYTF.

Notes on this clonotype: No DNA is shown, since the ends of the CDR3 on it are uncertain; the CDR3 is the one TCRdb lists. V and J are TRBV2 and TRBJ1-1. Ends included, the CDR3 has 13 residues. CDR1 and CDR2 (germline): SNHLY, FYNNEI. CDR3 region: CASSFLENTEAFF.

This clonotype was observed at least ten times. The chain combines TRBV29-1 with TRBJ1-2; D gene uncertain. The CDR3 consists of 12 residues. The germline V and J ends were trimmed by 4 bases and 0 bases, with 6 bases remaining between them. Germline CDR1 SQVTM, CDR2 ANQGSEA. CDR3 loop: CSVGSANYGYTF. The CDR3 DNA reads as TGCAGCGTTGGGTCGGCTAACTATGGCTACACCTTC.

The sample holds a few counts of this clonotype. The genes are TRBV6-4 and TRBJ1-4; possibly TRBD1 for D (6 bases). V dropped 4 bases and J dropped 14 bases, with 17 bases sitting between them. The CDR3 sequence is 13 residues long. Germline V gene data show CDR1 as MRHNA and CDR2 as SNTAGT. DNA for the CDR3: TGTGCCAGCAGTGCTCCGACAGGCAAGGGGCTGTTTTTT. This sequence encodes CASSAPTGKGLFF.

On this clonotype: In this CDR3 the conserved last residue, phenylalanine or tryptophan, is missing, so a read error is likely. J is TRBJ1-1 and V is TRBV6-1; D may be TRBD1 (5 bases). The V gene's germline CDR1 is MNHNS and CDR2 SASEGT. Trimming shortened V by 8 bases and J by 5 bases, and 24 bases separated the two germline ends. The CDR3 runs 16 residues. CDR3 amino acids: CASQPPQLGTATEAFL. The DNA of the CDR3 is TGTGCCAGCCAGCCACCCCAGCTCGGGACCGCTACTGAAGCTTTCCTT.

The chain links TRBV7-2 to TRBJ1-5; weak D call: TRBD1 (6 bases). The CDR3 has 15 amino acids. Germline lookup yields CDR1 SGHTA and CDR2 FQGNSA. Trimming left V 1 base short and J 5 bases short, with 12 bases between. The CDR3 reads CASSLGSTGDQPQHF. CDR3 nucleotides: TGTGCCAGCAGCTTAGGGTCGACAGGCGATCAGCCCCAGCATTTT.

This clonotype came up a few times. The rearrangement joins TRBV10-3 to TRBJ2-7; 7 bases are a match to TRBD2. Germline CDR1 reads ENHRY; CDR2 reads SYGVKD. The V segment lost 4 bases and the J segment 2 bases; nucleotides outside the gene matches: 5. This CDR3 is 14 amino acids long. The CDR3, as DNA: TGTGCCATCAGTGGGGGGGGAGACCCCTACGAGCAGTACTTC. It encodes CAISGGGDPYEQYF.

V usage is TRBV24-1 and J usage is TRBJ2-3, with no clear D. The CDR3 spans 13 residues. In germline, CDR1 is KGHDR, CDR2 SFDVKD. V was cut by 3 bases and J by 5 bases, with 8 bases left in between. The CDR3 nucleotides are TGTGCCACCAGTGATCCTCCCGTAGATACGCAGTATTTT. It translates to CATSDPPVDTQYF.

This chain joins TRBV7-6 and TRBJ2-7; the D is unclear. CDR3 length: 15 residues. V was clipped by 6 bases and J by 0 bases, with 15 bases between them. Germline assignment: CDR1 SGHVS and CDR2 FNYEAQ. Here the CDR3 DNA reads TGTGCCAGCAGTTCGATAACCACATCCTCCTACGAGCAGTACTTC. Protein: CASSSITTSSYEQYF.

The rearrangement uses TRBV7-9 and TRBJ1-2; no definite D call. Trimming stripped 5 bases from V and 9 bases from J, with 13 bases between. Germline V lookup: CDR1 SEHNR, CDR2 FQNEAQ (reference sequence). The CDR3 length is 12 residues. The CDR3 DNA reads TGTGCCAGCAGCCCAACCGCCGGGAGCTACACCTTC. Translation: CASSPTAGSYTF.

This chain connects TRBV7-2 to TRBJ1-2, with TRBD1 as a possible D gene (5 bases). CDR1 and CDR2 (germline): SGHTA, FQGNSA. The V gene lost 3 bases and the J gene lost 0 bases, with 14 bases spanning the gap. The CDR3 totals 16 residues. CDR3 in amino acids: CASSLRRQGPNYGYTF. The DNA for the CDR3 is TGTGCCAGCAGCTTGAGGCGCCAGGGCCCTAACTATGGCTACACCTTC.

The rearrangement joins TRBV19 to TRBJ2-7, with 8 bases identical to TRBD2. The germline V gene encodes CDR1 LNHDA and CDR2 SQIVND (reference sequence). The length of the CDR3 is 14 residues. Germline trimming cut 3 bases from V and 2 bases from J; bases unmatched to any gene: 3. CDR3 protein: CASSIQRGTYEQYF. In DNA, the CDR3 is TGTGCCAGTAGTATTCAGCGGGGGACCTACGAGCAGTACTTC.

In DNA form, the CDR3 reads TGTGCCAGCAGTTACTCGCCCTGGGACTATGGCTACACCTTC. Translated, it gives CASSYSPWDYGYTF. The V and J genes are TRBV25-1 and TRBJ1-2; no clear D. The V gene's germline CDR1 is MGHDK and CDR2 SYGVNS. V was cut by 5 bases and J by 3 bases, with 13 bases left in between. The CDR3 is 14 amino acids.

The chain employs TRBV2 and TRBJ2-5; no firm D call. This CDR3 spans 14 amino acids. Germline V gene lookup returns CDR1 SNHLY and CDR2 FYNNEI. V was clipped by 5 bases and J by 1 base, with 11 bases between them. The CDR3 sequence is CASSYSYSQETQYF. In DNA, the CDR3 is TGTGCCAGCAGTTACTCCTACTCCCAAGAGACCCAGTACTTC.

This clonotype showed up just once. This chain uses TRBV7-2 with TRBJ1-5; D gene ambiguous. The CDR3 length is 15 residues. The germline V and J ends were trimmed by 5 bases and 11 bases, with 22 bases remaining between them. Germline V gene lookup returns CDR1 SGHTA and CDR2 FQGNSA. Here the CDR3 reads CASSPPSGRRETQHF. Written as DNA, the CDR3 is TGTGCCAGCAGCCCGCCTAGCGGGAGAAGGGAGACCCAGCATTTT.

CDR3 sequence reads: CATSRVTGSGANVLTF. The CDR3 DNA reads as TGTGCCACCAGCAGAGTTACGGGATCTGGGGCCAACGTCCTGACTTTC. The rearrangement links TRBV15 to TRBJ2-6, with D perhaps matching TRBD2 (5 bases). This CDR3 has 16 residues. Per the germline V gene, CDR1 is LNHNV and CDR2 is YYDKDF (reference sequence). Trimming took off 1 base at V and 1 base at J, with 8 bases between the two ends.

This clonotype was picked up many times. The chain recombines TRBV7-9 with TRBJ1-3; a weak D match, TRBD1 (5 bases). Trimming took 0 bases from V and 4 from J, leaving 10 bases between them. The CDR3 extends over 15 amino acids. Germline V gene sequence: CDR1 SEHNR, CDR2 FQNEAQ (reference sequence). Written as DNA, the CDR3 is TGTGCCAGCAGCTTAGCGGACATACTGGGAAACACCATATATTTT. Amino acids: CASSLADILGNTIYF.

This clonotype was counted a few times. The chain carries TRBV15 and TRBJ2-2; TRBD2 agrees at 8 bases. The CDR3 has 17 amino acids. V lost 0 bases to trimming and J lost 0 bases; unmatched junction nucleotides: 3. CDR1 is LNHNV, CDR2 YYDKDF, per germline (reference sequence). CDR3 amino acids: CATSRDEGLANTGELFF. CDR3 nucleotides: TGTGCCACCAGCAGAGATGAGGGACTAGCGAACACCGGGGAGCTGTTTTTT.

This clonotype appeared a few times. The gene calls are TRBV10-3 and TRBJ1-2, with TRBD1 matching 9 bases. Germline loops: CDR1 ENHRY, CDR2 SYGVKD. V was clipped by 2 bases and J by 6 bases; unmatched bases: 7. The CDR3 extends over 15 amino acids. DNA of the CDR3: TGTGCCATCAGTGAGGTCCGGGACAGGGCGGATGGCTACACCTTC. It encodes CAISEVRDRADGYTF.

This sequence joins TRBV20-1 and TRBJ1-2, with a tentative D call TRBD1 (6 bases). The ends were cut back, 6 bases at V and 6 bases at J, with 20 bases in the middle. CDR3 length: 14 amino acids. Germline lookup yields CDR1 DFQATT and CDR2 SNEGSKA (reference sequence). This CDR3 is CSAVGLGGKDGYTF. CDR3 sequence (DNA): TGCAGTGCCGTGGGCCTTGGGGGCAAGGATGGCTACACCTTC.

The rearrangement uses TRBV5-1 and TRBJ2-7; TRBD1 matches 10 bases. Germline assignment: CDR1 SGHRS and CDR2 YFSETQ. This CDR3 region has 14 residues. Trimming cost V 4 bases and J 5 bases; bases outside gene matches: 6. The CDR3 protein is CASSVRDRGHEQYF. The CDR3 DNA follows: TGCGCCAGCAGCGTCCGGGACAGGGGCCACGAGCAGTACTTC.

The gene calls are TRBV25-1 and TRBJ1-2, with a possible D match to TRBD1 (5 bases). V lost 7 bases, J lost 8 bases, and 17 bases lay in between. The CDR3 sequence is 13 residues long. Germline-derived CDR1 and CDR2 are MGHDK and SYGVNS. The CDR3 region has the DNA TGTGCCAGCATCACCGGGCAGAAGGGGGGCTACACCTTC. Protein sequence: CASITGQKGGYTF.

This rearrangement joins TRBV20-1 to TRBJ1-2; a weak D match, TRBD1 (5 bases). CDR1 is DFQATT and CDR2 is SNEGSKA in the germline V gene (reference sequence). V was trimmed by 7 bases and J by 4 bases, leaving 10 bases between them. The CDR3 runs 11 residues. In nucleotides, the CDR3 is TGCAGTGGTCGTGACAGCTATGGCTACACCTTC. It is translated as CSGRDSYGYTF.

The DNA of the CDR3 is TGTGCCACCGAAGGACAGGGCTACACCTTC. Protein product: CATEGQGYTF. The chain links TRBV15 to TRBJ1-2; a possible D gene is TRBD1 (6 bases). Trimming cost V 8 bases and J 8 bases, with 9 bases left between them. The germline gives CDR1 LNHNV, CDR2 YYDKDF (reference sequence). This CDR3 is 10 amino acids long.

This clonotype was counted at least ten times. The V and J genes are TRBV9 and TRBJ2-5; 13 bases match TRBD2. V lost 5 bases to trimming and J lost 2 bases; unmatched junction nucleotides: 3. This CDR3 region has 15 residues. Germline V gene sequence: CDR1 SGDLS, CDR2 YYNGEE. The CDR3 reads CASSAGLAGQETQYF. The CDR3 DNA sequence: TGTGCCAGCAGTGCGGGACTAGCGGGACAAGAGACCCAGTACTTC.